This record covers a single T cell receptor beta chain. Germline-derived CDR1 and CDR2 are SGHDN and FVKESK. Trimming pared 1 base from V and 3 bases from J, leaving 12 bases between. CDR3 length equals 16 residues. This record comes from a study of blood T cell repertoires in COVID-19. Per the original data handling: The authors estimated nucleated cell counts from reference gene primer amplification. The repertoire was sequenced with immunoSEQ multiplex PCR; TCRdb's copy has only in-frame clones and lacks some. Clone size and the V and J calls come from that table; the DNA yielded D and trimming. The repertoire consists of over 400,000 clones, with 75% to 90% occurring once and the leading ten covering 7% to 10%. Residents of approximately 25 US areas, aged about 18 to 89 years, made up the participants. In Cohort 3, a recovered donor had either two negative PCRs, clearance, or symptom resolution.

The V call is TRBV14, the J call TRBJ2-2; tentative D call: TRBD1 (5 bases). The sequence was obtained from a woman between 55 and 75 years old who had recovered from COVID-19. The sample consisted of PBMCs or T cells enriched from blood (not recorded which). DNA of the CDR3: TGTGCCAGCAGCCAAGGGGGCGACCGACACACCGGGGAGCTGTTTTTT. It specifies CASSQGGDRHTGELFF.